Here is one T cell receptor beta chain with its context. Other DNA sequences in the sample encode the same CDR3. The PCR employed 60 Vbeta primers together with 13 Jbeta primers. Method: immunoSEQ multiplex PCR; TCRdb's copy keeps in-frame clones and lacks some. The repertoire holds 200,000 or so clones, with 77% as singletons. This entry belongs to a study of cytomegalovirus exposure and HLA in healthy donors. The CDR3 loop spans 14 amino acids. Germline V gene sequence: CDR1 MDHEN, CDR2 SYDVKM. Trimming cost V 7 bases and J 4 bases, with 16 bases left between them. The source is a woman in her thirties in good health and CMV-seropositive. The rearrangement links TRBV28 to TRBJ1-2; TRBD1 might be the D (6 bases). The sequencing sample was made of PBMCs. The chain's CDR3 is CASMNSRGSYGYTF. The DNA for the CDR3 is TGTGCCAGCATGAATTCGAGGGGGAGCTATGGCTACACCTTC.